Sequencing of this T cell receptor (beta chain) was carried out in a study of OX40 agonist ivuxolimab in advanced cancers. Germline V gene data show CDR1 as SGHAT and CDR2 as FQDESV (reference sequence). Trimming stripped 1 base from V and 0 bases from J, with 7 bases between. There are 15 residues in the CDR3. Assay: immunoSEQ multiplex PCR; the TCRdb copy retains only in-frame clones and omits some. The table has 40,000 to 45,000 clones, around three quarters seen once. The TCR comes from an adult with an advanced solid tumor such as melanoma, head and neck, liver or kidney cancer. This chain connects TRBV11-1 to TRBJ2-1; D is undetermined. The sample was CD4+ or CD8+ T cells sorted from blood, taken in a trial of the OX40 agonist ivuxolimab. The CDR3 DNA is TGTGCCAGCAGCTTAGACAGTAGCTCCTACAATGAGCAGTTCTTC. Its protein is CASSLDSSSYNEQFF.